This is a list of T cell receptor beta chains from one sample in a study of CD8 T cells in ankylosing spondylitis. TCRdb fed the 5' RACE reads into MiXCR, producing one record per CDR3 protein. The profile shows fewer than 130,000 distinct CDR3 sequences, around 24% of them singletons. Material for sequencing was synovial fluid, either unsorted or a sorted T cell fraction (not recorded which). These receptors were collected from a male donor with ankylosing spondylitis. CDR3s include the opening cysteine and the closing phenylalanine or tryptophan. D genes are given only for firm matches. Not all rows give a size; the values are once, few, many and, for expanded clones, a class.

>TRBJ1-6|-|TRBV7-2|TRBD1
TGTGCCAGCAGGTGGACAGGGACGAATTCACCCCTCCACTTT
CASRWTGTNSPLHF
>TRBJ2-3|many|TRBV5-1|-
TGCGCCAGCAGCTTGGTATGGGGCCAGCCAGATACGCAGTATTTT
CASSLVWGQPDTQYF
>TRBJ2-1|-|TRBV20-1|TRBD2
TGCAGTGCGCCGACCGTGACTAGCGGGTACAATGAGCAGTTCTTC
CSAPTVTSGYNEQFF
>TRBJ2-3|many|TRBV11-2|-
TGTGCCAGCAGCTTACCGGGAGTGGATACGCAGTATTTT
CASSLPGVDTQYF
>TRBJ2-2|many|TRBV10-2|-
TGCGCCAGCAGTGTGGCGGCAGGACCCACCGGGGAGCTGTTTTTT
CASSVAAGPTGELFF
>TRBJ2-5|few|TRBV7-8|-
TGTGCCAGCAGCTTAGTATCCCTGACGGAGACCCAGTACTTC
CASSLVSLTETQYF
>TRBJ2-1|few|TRBV4-2|-
TGTGCCAGCAGCCAAGAAGGGCGAATTTCCAATGAGCAGTTCTTC
CASSQEGRISNEQFF
>TRBJ1-6|-|TRBV9|-
TGTGCCAGCAGCGAACGGACGAACAATTCACCCCTCCACTTT
CASSERTNNSPLHF
>TRBJ2-3|-|TRBV4-1|TRBD2
TGCGCCAGCAGCCAAGATTGGGGACTAGCGACCGGCGGTTGGGATACGCAGTATTTT
CASSQDWGLATGGWDTQYF
>TRBJ2-1|-|TRBV24-1|-
TGTGCCACCAGTACCAACCCAGGGGAGGCCTACAATGAGCAGTTCTTC
CATSTNPGEAYNEQFF
>TRBJ1-1|-|TRBV7-8|TRBD1
TGTGCCAGCAGCTTAGGGACAGGGAGGTTCACTGAAGCTTTCTTT
CASSLGTGRFTEAFF
>TRBJ2-7|few|TRBV9|-
TGTGCCAGCAGCGTAGGCTATCTCGTCTCCTACGAGCAGTACTTC
CASSVGYLVSYEQYF
>TRBJ1-2|-|TRBV25-1|-
TGTGCCAGCAGTGAATCCGACAGTGGCTACACCTTC
CASSESDSGYTF
>TRBJ1-5|few|TRBV6-5|-
TGTGCCAGCAGTTACGATGGAGTGACAGGCGAATTGCCCCAGCATTTT
CASSYDGVTGELPQHF
>TRBJ1-5|-|TRBV6-5|-
TGTGCCAGCAGTTACTCGAGGGGGTTCGGGCAGCCCCAGCATTTT
CASSYSRGFGQPQHF
>TRBJ2-7|few|TRBV18|TRBD1
TGTGCCAGCTCACCCGGGACAGGGGCCTACGAGCAGTACTTC
CASSPGTGAYEQYF
>TRBJ2-7|few|TRBV20-1|-
TGCAGCCCTAGCACTTCCTACGAGCAGTACTTC
CSPSTSYEQYF
>TRBJ2-2|many|TRBV11-2|-
TGTGCCAGCGGACAGACGAACACCGGGGAGCTGTTTTTT
CASGQTNTGELFF
>TRBJ2-7|-|TRBV20-1|TRBD2
TGCAGTGTAGGAGGACTAGCGGAAATCTACGAGCAGTACTTC
CSVGGLAEIYEQYF
>TRBJ2-7|few|TRBV5-6|TRBD2
TGTGCCAGCAGCTTAATAGCCGGGACTATAAAAGCTAGCGAGCAGTACTTC
CASSLIAGTIKASEQYF
>TRBJ1-2|many|TRBV12-3/TRBV12-4|-
TGTGCCAGCAGGATTCGGGGGTCTAGTTTTGGCTACACCTTC
CASRIRGSSFGYTF
>TRBJ2-1|many|TRBV29-1|-
TGCAGCGTTGAAGGACTAGATAACAATGAGCAGTTCTTC
CSVEGLDNNEQFF
>TRBJ2-1|-|TRBV5-1|-
TGCGCCAGCAGCTTACTGGGGGCCTACAATGAGCAGTTCTTC
CASSLLGAYNEQFF
>TRBJ2-2|-|TRBV6-1|TRBD1
TGTGCCAGCAGTGACGGACAGGGGGCAGGTTACACCGGGGAGCTGTTTTTT
CASSDGQGAGYTGELFF
>TRBJ2-5|-|TRBV12-3/TRBV12-4|-
TGTGCCAGCCGACGACAGCCCTCCCAAGAGACCCAGTACTTC
CASRRQPSQETQYF
>TRBJ2-1|few|TRBV24-1|TRBD2
TGTGCCACCTCCGGGGGGGCGCGAAATGAGCAGTTCTTC
CATSGGARNEQFF
>TRBJ1-3|few|TRBV11-1|-
TGTGCCAGCAGCTTCGGATCGGCGGTTGGGAGTGGAAACACCATATATTTT
CASSFGSAVGSGNTIYF
>TRBJ2-5|few|TRBV3-1|-
TGTGCCAGCAGCCTCCGGGGAGTCGGGAGTGAGACCCAGTACTTC
CASSLRGVGSETQYF
>TRBJ2-1|-|TRBV20-1|TRBD2
TGCAGTGCCTCTACCCCAGGACTAGCGGGAACTTCCTACAATGAGCAGTTCTTC
CSASTPGLAGTSYNEQFF
>TRBJ2-3|-|TRBV4-2|-
TGTGCCAGCAGCCAAGCGGGGTTGGAGGCAGATACGCAGTATTTT
CASSQAGLEADTQYF
>TRBJ1-2|many|TRBV5-1|TRBD1
TGCGCCAGCACACATGGACAGGGAGGAACAAATGGCTACACCTTC
CASTHGQGGTNGYTF
>TRBJ2-1|few|TRBV2|TRBD2
TGTGCCAGCAGTGGACTAGCTGGAGGGTATGAGCAGTTCTTC
CASSGLAGGYEQFF
>TRBJ1-1|few|TRBV27|TRBD1
TGTGCCAGCAGTCAGGGACAGGGGAGGACCACTGAAGCTTTCTTT
CASSQGQGRTTEAFF
>TRBJ2-7|many|TRBV5-1|TRBD2
TGCGCCAGCAGCTTGGGGCTAGCGGGAACCTACGAGCAGTACTTC
CASSLGLAGTYEQYF
>TRBJ1-1|-|TRBV6-5|-
TGTGCCACAGCGGGGTCCAGCACTGAAGCTTTCTTT
CATAGSSTEAFF
>TRBJ1-3|few|TRBV20-1|-
TGCAGTGCTAGACTGTTCTCTGGAAACACCATATATTTT
CSARLFSGNTIYF